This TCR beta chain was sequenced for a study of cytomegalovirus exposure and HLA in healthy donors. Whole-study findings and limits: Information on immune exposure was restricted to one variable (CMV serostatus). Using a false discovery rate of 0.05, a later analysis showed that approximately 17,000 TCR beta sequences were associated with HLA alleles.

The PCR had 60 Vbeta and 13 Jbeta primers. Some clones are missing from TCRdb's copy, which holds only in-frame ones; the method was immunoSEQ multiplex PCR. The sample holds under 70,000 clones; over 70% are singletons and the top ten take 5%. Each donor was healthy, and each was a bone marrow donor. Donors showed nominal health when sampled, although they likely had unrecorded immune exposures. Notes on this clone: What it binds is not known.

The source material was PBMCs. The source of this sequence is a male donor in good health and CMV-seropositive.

CDR3 amino acids: CASNRGPKGHGGANVLTF. DNA for the CDR3: TGCGCCAGCAACCGAGGCCCTAAGGGGCACGGTGGGGCCAACGTCCTGACTTTC. The genes are TRBV4-1 and TRBJ2-6, with D perhaps matching TRBD1 (5 bases). The germline V gene encodes CDR1 MGHRA and CDR2 YSYEKL. This CDR3 spans 18 amino acids. Trimming took off 7 bases at V and 3 bases at J, with 22 bases between the two ends.